This TCR beta chain was profiled in a study of cytomegalovirus exposure and HLA in healthy donors. This clone was detected only once. V lost 0 bases, J lost 10 bases, and 4 bases stayed unmatched. This CDR3 region has 14 residues. Germline loops: CDR1 SGDLS, CDR2 YYNGEE. The data were produced by immunoSEQ multiplex PCR, yet TCRdb's version contains in-frame clones alone and is incomplete. Of 90,000 to 130,000 clones in the sample, about nine tenths were seen once. This chain connects TRBV9 to TRBJ1-6; 7 bases align to TRBD1. This receptor was identified in a woman aged 18-29 years in good health and CMV-seronegative. Sequenced input: PBMCs. CDR3: CASSVGQGASPLHF. DNA for the CDR3: TGTGCCAGCAGCGTAGGACAGGGAGCCTCACCCCTCCACTTT.